Listed below are T cell receptor beta chains from one sample, sequenced in a study of shared T cell receptors in the human thymus. Using immunoSEQ multiplex PCR, the repertoire was profiled, and TCRdb retains in-frame clones only, with some absent. The table shows roughly 700,000 clones, with roughly 90% occurring only once. The same sample was also used in a study of human thymus T cells.

Material: thymocytes. The receptors stem from a boy younger than two with a congenital heart defect. The CDR3 runs from the conserved cysteine through the conserved F or W. D genes are given only for firm matches.

CDR3	DNA	J	D	V
CASSWLLSGSNQPQHF	TGTGCCAGTAGTTGGCTCCTGTCGGGTAGCAATCAGCCCCAGCATTTT	TRBJ1-5	-	TRBV19
CASSPRLAGDYNEQFF	TGTGCCAGCAGCCCCCGCCTAGCGGGAGACTACAATGAGCAGTTCTTC	TRBJ2-1	TRBD2	TRBV7-2
CASSVEGVNQPQHF	TGTGCCAGCAGCGTAGAAGGGGTCAATCAGCCCCAGCATTTT	TRBJ1-5	-	TRBV9
CASRENSGSLIGELFF	TGTGCCAGCAGGGAAAATAGCGGGAGTTTAATCGGGGAGCTGTTTTTT	TRBJ2-2	TRBD2	TRBV2
CASSVALDGQANVLTF	TGTGCCAGCAGCGTCGCGCTGGATGGGCAGGCCAACGTCCTGACTTTC	TRBJ2-6	-	TRBV9
CASSPPRAGVAKNIQYF	TGTGCCAGCAGTCCCCCCCGCGCTGGAGTTGCCAAAAACATTCAGTACTTC	TRBJ2-4	-	TRBV28
CASSHLANEQFF	TGTGCCAGCAGTCACCTAGCGAATGAGCAGTTCTTC	TRBJ2-1	-	TRBV28
CSARTGRSGNTIYF	TGCAGCGCCCGGACAGGCCGCTCTGGAAACACCATATATTTT	TRBJ1-3	TRBD1	TRBV29-1
CASSYPNRDRGYGYTF	TGTGCCAGCAGTTACCCTAACCGGGACAGGGGCTATGGCTACACCTTC	TRBJ1-2	TRBD1	TRBV6-6
CASSLSGRAYNEQFF	TGCGCCAGCAGCTTGAGCGGGAGGGCCTACAATGAGCAGTTCTTC	TRBJ2-1	TRBD2	TRBV4-1
CASSPQLFGGAGTDTQYF	TGTGCCAGCAGCCCCCAGCTGTTCGGGGGAGCTGGCACAGATACGCAGTATTTT	TRBJ2-3	-	TRBV4-2
CASSPGASGRVGTDTQYF	TGTGCCAGCAGCCCGGGGGCTAGCGGGAGGGTTGGCACAGATACGCAGTATTTT	TRBJ2-3	TRBD2	TRBV9
CASSNRDCSYEQYF	TGTGCCAGTAGTAACCGGGACTGCTCCTACGAGCAGTACTTC	TRBJ2-7	-	TRBV19
CASSESTGSHPRKNGYTF	TGTGCCAGCAGTGAATCGACAGGGAGTCATCCCCGCAAAAATGGCTACACCTTC	TRBJ1-2	TRBD1	TRBV6-1
CASRFFQREPLNEQFF	TGCGCCAGCAGGTTTTTTCAGCGGGAGCCCTTGAATGAGCAGTTCTTC	TRBJ2-1	TRBD2	TRBV5-1